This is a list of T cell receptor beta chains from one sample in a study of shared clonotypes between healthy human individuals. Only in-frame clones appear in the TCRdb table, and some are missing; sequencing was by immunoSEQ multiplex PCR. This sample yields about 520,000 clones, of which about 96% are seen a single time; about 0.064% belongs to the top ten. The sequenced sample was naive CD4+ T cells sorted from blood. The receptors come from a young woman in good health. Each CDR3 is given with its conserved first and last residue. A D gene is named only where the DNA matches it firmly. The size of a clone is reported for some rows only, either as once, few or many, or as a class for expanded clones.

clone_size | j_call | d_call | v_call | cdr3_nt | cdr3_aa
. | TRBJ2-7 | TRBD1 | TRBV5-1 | TGCGCCAGCAGCCCCACACGGACAGGGGGCAACGAGCAGTACTTC | CASSPTRTGGNEQYF
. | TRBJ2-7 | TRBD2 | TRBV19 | TGTGCCAGTAGTCCAGCCGGGACTAGAATCTACGAGCAGTACTTC | CASSPAGTRIYEQYF
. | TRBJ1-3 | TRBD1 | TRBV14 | TGTGCCAGCAGCCCCTTGACAGGGAGTTTTGGAAACACCATATATTTT | CASSPLTGSFGNTIYF
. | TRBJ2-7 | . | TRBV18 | TGTGCCAGCTCATCTGGTGAAGGGAGGGAGCAGTACTTC | CASSSGEGREQYF
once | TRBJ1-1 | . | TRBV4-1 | TGCGCCAGCAGCCAATTTCCGAGAGACACTGAAGCTTTCTTT | CASSQFPRDTEAFF
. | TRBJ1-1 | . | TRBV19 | TGTGCCAGTAGTAATTTCCAGGCAAGGAGGGGCACTGAAGCTTTCTTT | CASSNFQARRGTEAFF
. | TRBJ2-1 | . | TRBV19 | TGTGCCAGTAGTACCGCTAGACCCCATTACAATGAGCAGTTCTTC | CASSTARPHYNEQFF
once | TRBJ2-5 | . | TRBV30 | TGTGCCTGGAGTGTACAAAGCCAAGAGACCCAGTACTTC | CAWSVQSQETQYF
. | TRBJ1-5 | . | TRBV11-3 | TGTGCCAGCAGCTTTTATGGGGGTGGAAATCAGCCCCAGCATTTT | CASSFYGGGNQPQHF
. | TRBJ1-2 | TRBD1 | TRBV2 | TGTGCCAGCAGTGCAGACAGGGAGTATGGCTACACCTTC | CASSADREYGYTF